Listed here are 20 T cell receptor beta chains from one sample, sequenced in a study of blood T cell repertoires in COVID-19. The repertoire was sequenced with immunoSEQ multiplex PCR; TCRdb's copy has only in-frame clones and lacks some. The sample contains roughly 120,000 clones, around four fifths of which appear only once. The sequencing sample was made of peripheral blood. Every receptor here comes from a man aged 65 to 79 with active or convalescent COVID-19.

The table lists this clone with a few counts. The V call is TRBV28, the J call TRBJ1-6, with no clear D. CDR1 MDHEN and CDR2 SYDVKM come from the germline V gene. The CDR3 totals 13 residues. V lost 5 bases to trimming and J lost 8 bases, with 10 bases between them. The DNA for the CDR3 is TGTGCCAGCAGTCCCAGAAACCATTCACCCCTCCACTTT. Its translation is CASSPRNHSPLHF.

The rearrangement links TRBV19 to TRBJ1-2; D unresolved. Germline CDR1 LNHDA, CDR2 SQIVND (reference sequence). V was shortened by 0 bases and J by 2 bases, with 4 bases between the two germline ends. CDR3 length: 13 residues. Here the CDR3 DNA reads TGTGCCAGTAGTATAGACAGAAACTATGGCTACACCTTC. Its translation: CASSIDRNYGYTF. Based on the CDR3 plus reference TRBV19 and TRBJ1-2, the full variable domain is DGGITQSPKYLFRKEGQNVTLSCEQNLNHDAMYWYRQDPGQGLRLIYYSQIVNDFQKGDIAEGYSVSREKKESFPLTVTSAQKNPTAFYLCASSIDRNYGYTFGSGTRLTVV.

The V gene is TRBV10-1, the J gene TRBJ2-2, with 9 bases that match TRBD2. V dropped 3 bases and J dropped 1; count of bases not matched to a gene: 6. The CDR3 loop spans 17 amino acids. The V gene's germline CDR1 is WNHNN and CDR2 SYGVQD (reference sequence). In DNA, the CDR3 is TGCGCCAGCAGTGACGGGGCTAGCGGGAAGAACACCGGGGAGCTGTTTTTT. Translating it yields CASSDGASGKNTGELFF.

The chain joins TRBV19 to TRBJ2-5, with 7 bases aligning to TRBD1. Germline loops: CDR1 LNHDA, CDR2 SQIVND (reference sequence). V lost 6 bases and J lost 0; bases outside the gene matches: 7. The CDR3 runs to 15 residues. The CDR3 reads CASRDSGQYQETQYF. Written as DNA, the CDR3 is TGTGCCAGTAGGGACTCGGGACAGTACCAAGAGACCCAGTACTTC.

J is TRBJ1-3 and V is TRBV19; TRBD1 matches at 9 bases. V gave up 4 bases and J gave up 1 base; unmatched junction bases: 5. Germline V lookup: CDR1 LNHDA, CDR2 SQIVND (reference sequence). The CDR3 runs 16 residues. The CDR3 sequence: CASSNPGQGSGNTIYF. For the CDR3, the DNA is TGTGCCAGTAGTAATCCGGGACAGGGTTCTGGAAACACCATATATTTT.

The rearrangement links TRBV28 to TRBJ2-7; TRBD2 aligns across 14 bases. V gave up 4 bases and J gave up 5 bases; unmatched junction bases: 16. The CDR3 has 19 residues. Germline V CDR1 and CDR2: MDHEN, SYDVKM. The CDR3 nucleotides read TGTGCCAGCAGTTCCCCAGCGGGACTAGCGGGAGTTGGATCAGACGAGCAGTACTTC. It translates to CASSSPAGLAGVGSDEQYF. The full variable domain, rest sourced from reference TRBV28 and TRBJ2-7, is DVKVTQSSRYLVKRTGEKVFLECVQDMDHENMFWYRQDPGLGLRLIYFSYDVKMKEKGDIPEGYSVSREKKERFSLILESASTNQTSMYLCASSSPAGLAGVGSDEQYFGPGTRLTVT.

This clone was seen only once. The chain recombines TRBV7-8 with TRBJ1-1; TRBD1 might be the D (5 bases). Germline V lookup: CDR1 SGHVS, CDR2 FQNEAQ. Trimming stripped 5 bases from V and 5 bases from J, with 15 bases between. This CDR3 has 14 amino acids. This CDR3 reads CASSPRDFGTEAFF. The CDR3 DNA is TGTGCCAGCAGCCCCAGGGACTTCGGGACTGAAGCTTTCTTT.

The rearrangement joins TRBV6-5 to TRBJ1-2, with D possibly TRBD1 on 6 matching bases. Germline V lookup: CDR1 MNHEY, CDR2 SVGAGI. This CDR3 spans 11 amino acids. V was shortened by 8 bases and J by 4 bases, with 8 bases between the two germline ends. In DNA form, the CDR3 reads TGTGCCAGCCGAGGGGGCTATGGCTACACCTTC. Residues: CASRGGYGYTF.

V gene TRBV4-1 combines with J gene TRBJ2-3; possible D gene TRBD2, 6 bases. Trimming took 1 base from V and 9 from J, leaving 23 bases between them. The CDR3 loop spans 17 amino acids. CDR1 and CDR2 (germline): MGHRA, YSYEKL. In DNA form, the CDR3 reads TGCGCCAGCAGCCAAGGTTATAGCGGAACTATAGCAGGGACGCAGTATTTT. It specifies CASSQGYSGTIAGTQYF.

This chain connects TRBV7-3 to TRBJ1-1; TRBD1 matches 8 bases. The CDR3 covers 14 residues. CDR1 and CDR2 (germline): SGHTA, FQGTGA. Trimming removed 4 bases from V and 1 base from J; junction bases left unmatched: 2. The CDR3 DNA sequence: TGTGCCAGCAGCTCCGGGACAGGGAACACTGAAGCTTTCTTT. Amino acids: CASSSGTGNTEAFF. The full variable domain, in which reference TRBV7-3 and TRBJ1-1 provide the parts outside the CDR3, is GAGVSQTPSNKVTEKGKYVELRCDPISGHTALYWYRQSLGQGPEFLIYFQGTGAADDSGLPNDRFFAVRPEGSVSTLKIQRTERGDSAVYLCASSSGTGNTEAFFGQGTRLTVV.

This chain joins TRBV28 and TRBJ1-1; D is perhaps TRBD1 (5 bases). Germline loops: CDR1 MDHEN, CDR2 SYDVKM. This CDR3 has 14 amino acids. With 1 base removed from V and 1 base from J, the gap between germline ends came to 7 bases. The CDR3: CASSLSQGNTEAFF. CDR3 bases: TGTGCCAGCAGTTTATCCCAGGGGAACACTGAAGCTTTCTTT.

This sequence joins TRBV19 and TRBJ2-4; D call uncertain. The CDR3 contains 13 residues. Germline V gene sequence: CDR1 LNHDA, CDR2 SQIVND (reference sequence). Deletions cut 10 bases from V and 7 bases from J, with 17 bases between. The CDR3 loop is CATLGSKSNIQYF. CDR3 coding DNA: TGTGCCACCTTGGGCTCCAAGAGCAACATTCAGTACTTC. Full variable domain (outside the CDR3, taken from reference TRBV19 and TRBJ2-4): DGGITQSPKYLFRKEGQNVTLSCEQNLNHDAMYWYRQDPGQGLRLIYYSQIVNDFQKGDIAEGYSVSREKKESFPLTVTSAQKNPTAFYLCATLGSKSNIQYFGAGTRLSVL.

This clone occurred once. This chain joins TRBV3-1 (or the pseudogene TRBV3-2) and TRBJ2-3; D not resolved. Germline V gene data show CDR1 as LGHDT and CDR2 as YNNKEL (reference sequence). The CDR3 totals 14 residues. Trimming pared 0 bases from V and 2 bases from J, leaving 6 bases between. This CDR3 is CASSQEGFTDTQYF. The CDR3 DNA follows: TGTGCCAGCAGCCAAGAGGGCTTCACAGATACGCAGTATTTT.

The V and J genes are TRBV29-1 and TRBJ2-3, with 9 bases fitting TRBD1. J was trimmed by 2 bases and V by 6 bases; bases with no gene match: 12. Germline CDR1 reads SQVTM; CDR2 reads ANQGSEA. The CDR3 sequence is 16 residues long. CDR3: CSVKSPGQGPTDTQYF. In nucleotides, the CDR3 is TGCAGCGTCAAATCACCGGGACAGGGTCCCACAGATACGCAGTATTTT.

CDR3 loop: CASSVGGGRMNEQYF. Here the CDR3 DNA reads TGTGCCAGCAGCGTTGGGGGGGGGCGAATGAACGAGCAGTACTTC. The chain recombines TRBV6-2 or TRBV6-3 with TRBJ2-7; D is possibly TRBD2 (7 bases). The CDR3 is 15 residues long. Trimming cost V 6 bases and J 5 bases, with 20 bases left between them. Germline V gene data show CDR1 as MNHEY and CDR2 as SVGEGT.

This sequence joins TRBV5-1 and TRBJ2-3; D may be TRBD2 (5 bases). V was trimmed by 3 bases and J by 0 bases, leaving 11 bases between them. The CDR3 is 15 residues long. Germline lookup yields CDR1 SGHRS and CDR2 YFSETQ. The chain's CDR3 is CASSYRGASTDTQYF. CDR3 sequence (DNA): TGCGCCAGCAGCTACCGGGGTGCTAGCACAGATACGCAGTATTTT.

This chain joins TRBV10-3 and TRBJ2-2, with 9 bases identical to TRBD1. V lost 10 bases to trimming and J lost 5 bases; unmatched junction nucleotides: 8. This CDR3 spans 14 amino acids. The germline CDR1 and CDR2 sequences are ENHRY and SYGVKD. The CDR3, as DNA: TGTGCCACCAGGATACAGGGGGCGACCGGGGAGCTGTTTTTT. It translates to CATRIQGATGELFF.

The chain employs TRBV6-2 or TRBV6-3 and TRBJ2-3, with 11 bases matching TRBD2. The CDR3 spans 15 residues. Germline trimming cut 4 bases from V and 8 bases from J; bases unmatched to any gene: 8. Germline CDR1 MNHEY, CDR2 SVGEGT. CDR3 residues: CASSSTSGGSPTQYF. The CDR3 coding sequence is TGTGCCAGCAGTTCAACTAGCGGGGGTTCCCCTACGCAGTATTTT.

The rearrangement uses TRBV10-3 and TRBJ2-1, with 9 bases fitting TRBD2. After removal of 10 bases from V and 0 bases from J, the junction contained 13 bases not matched to a gene. Germline assignment: CDR1 ENHRY and CDR2 SYGVKD. The CDR3 extends over 17 amino acids. CDR3 loop: CATTKAGGFLSYNEQFF. The CDR3 DNA is TGTGCCACCACAAAGGCGGGGGGGTTCCTCTCCTACAATGAGCAGTTCTTC.

The rearrangement uses TRBV11-2 and TRBJ2-6; D is perhaps TRBD2 (6 bases). Trimming shortened V by 3 bases and J by 3 bases, and 6 bases separated the two germline ends. The CDR3 length is 14 residues. The V gene's germline CDR1 is SGHAT and CDR2 FQNNGV. CDR3 sequence reads: CASSLGGGANVLTF. The CDR3 DNA is TGTGCCAGCAGCTTGGGGGGTGGGGCCAACGTCCTGACTTTC.